Below, 31 T cell receptor beta chains from the same sample are listed, as sequenced in a study of vaccination and CD4 T cells after COVID-19. Sample treatment: 10-day PBMC culture with coronavirus spike peptide pools or control peptides (ViraFEST assay). CD4+ T cells that came from the unexposed donor were collected before the COVID-19 pandemic (2011-2018). Their antigens are not known. The assay that was used to sequence DNA from cultured CD4+ T cells was the Oncomine TCR Beta short-read assay. In TCRdb, the PCR reads were re-called with MiXCR into one record per CDR3 protein. The sample holds 9,000 to 10,000 distinct CDR3 sequences, more than 35% seen once. The sequencing sample was made of CD4+ T cells from blood, cultured in vitro. The receptor source for this set is a human donor in good health.

The chain joins TRBV2 to TRBJ1-5; TRBD1 agrees at 9 bases. V shed 6 bases and J 5 bases; nucleotides not matched to a gene: 5. Germline loops: CDR1 SNHLY, CDR2 FYNNEI. The CDR3 runs to 14 residues. CDR3 sequence reads: CASRSGQGYQPQHF. In DNA, the CDR3 is TGTGCCAGCAGATCCGGACAGGGGTATCAGCCCCAGCATTTT.

This clonotype came up a few times. The genes are TRBV7-7 and TRBJ2-3; D is unclear. Germline V gives CDR1 SSHAT, CDR2 FNYEAQ (reference sequence). V shed 5 bases and J shed 0 bases, with 12 bases lying between them. The length of the CDR3 is 15 residues. CDR3 sequence reads: CASSPDPSSTDTQYF. CDR3 DNA sequence: TGTGCCAGCAGCCCAGACCCTTCTAGCACAGATACGCAGTATTTT.

DNA for the CDR3: TGTGCCAGCAGTCTACGGGACGGAGCGTCGGGAAAACTGTTTTTT. This encodes CASSLRDGASGKLFF. The chain is built from TRBV6-1 and TRBJ1-4; possibly TRBD1 for D (5 bases). This CDR3 is built from 15 residues. CDR1 is MNHNS and CDR2 is SASEGT in the germline V gene. Between the trimmed V and J ends, which lost 5 bases and 10 bases, there was a span of 20 bases.

The V gene is TRBV6-1, the J gene TRBJ1-2; 10 bases fit TRBD1. Germline values: CDR1 MNHNS, CDR2 SASEGT. The length of the CDR3 is 16 residues. The trim removed 5 bases at V and 5 bases at J, leaving 11 bases unmatched. CDR3 in DNA: TGTGCCAGCAGTCCCCCCGACAGGGGGCAGGGATATGGCTACACCTTC. Protein: CASSPPDRGQGYGYTF.

The sample holds a few counts of this clonotype. V gene TRBV6-1 combines with J gene TRBJ1-1; tentatively, D is TRBD1 (5 bases). The CDR3 has 15 amino acids. V was clipped by 8 bases and J by 6 bases, with 22 bases between them. The germline V gene has CDR1 MNHNS and CDR2 SASEGT. CDR3 loop: CASSLRSGGSAEAFF. The CDR3 nucleotides read TGTGCCAGCTCGCTTAGATCTGGGGGGTCGGCTGAAGCTTTCTTT.

The gene calls are TRBV10-1 and TRBJ2-7; D is perhaps TRBD2 (5 bases). The CDR3 covers 12 residues. Germline lookup yields CDR1 WNHNN and CDR2 SYGVQD (reference sequence). Trimming shortened V by 6 bases and J by 6 bases, and 12 bases separated the two germline ends. The CDR3, as DNA: TGCGCCAGCAGCCGTGACGGGGTCGAGCAGTACTTC. Residues: CASSRDGVEQYF.

This clonotype appeared a single time. The genes are TRBV11-2 and TRBJ2-1; 9 positions agree with TRBD1. Per germline, CDR1 SGHAT and CDR2 FQNNGV. The junction had 6 bases not matched to a gene; V was cut back by 2 bases and J by 10 bases. The CDR3 is 14 amino acids. The CDR3 reads CASSLPGGTGEQFF. DNA of the CDR3: TGTGCCAGCAGCTTACCCGGCGGGACAGGGGAGCAGTTCTTC.

The V and J genes are TRBV10-1 and TRBJ1-2; D remains ambiguous. V shed 6 bases and J shed 4 bases, with 9 bases lying between them. This CDR3 region has 12 residues. CDR1 and CDR2 (germline): WNHNN, SYGVQD (reference sequence). This CDR3 is CASSSDGYGYTF. In DNA, the CDR3 is TGCGCCAGCAGCTCGGACGGCTATGGCTACACCTTC.

This clonotype turned up a few times. V is TRBV7-7 and J is TRBJ2-2; 9 bases agree with TRBD2. Germline assignment: CDR1 SSHAT and CDR2 FNYEAQ (reference sequence). The CDR3 totals 17 residues. Germline trimming cut 3 bases from V and 6 bases from J; bases unmatched to any gene: 11. The CDR3 DNA is TGTGCCAGCAGCTTTCTTTCGGCGGCGGGGGGGTCCGGGGAGCTGTTTTTT. Amino acids: CASSFLSAAGGSGELFF.

This clonotype was picked up a small number of times. The chain carries TRBV19 and TRBJ1-5, with D perhaps matching TRBD1 (5 bases). The CDR3 sequence is 15 residues long. The V end was cut by 3 bases, the J end by 4 bases, with 13 bases between. Germline loops: CDR1 LNHDA, CDR2 SQIVND (reference sequence). The CDR3 loop reads CASSIRQGGNQPQHF. In DNA form, the CDR3 reads TGTGCCAGTAGTATCCGCCAGGGTGGGAATCAGCCCCAGCATTTT. Based on the CDR3 plus reference TRBV19 and TRBJ1-5, the full variable domain is DGGITQSPKYLFRKEGQNVTLSCEQNLNHDAMYWYRQDPGQGLRLIYYSQIVNDFQKGDIAEGYSVSREKKESFPLTVTSAQKNPTAFYLCASSIRQGGNQPQHFGDGTRLSIL.

In its sample, this clonotype was seen a few times. The chain combines TRBV19 with TRBJ1-6; 7 bases align to TRBD1. The J segment lost 7 bases and the V segment lost 5 bases, leaving 5 bases of the junction unmatched. From germline, CDR1 is LNHDA and CDR2 SQIVND (reference sequence). The CDR3 extends over 14 amino acids. DNA for the CDR3: TGTGCCAGTAGTCCCGGGACAGCCAATTCACCCCTCCACTTT. Residues: CASSPGTANSPLHF.

This clonotype was recorded a few times. This chain uses TRBV19 with TRBJ2-5; 9 bases are shared with TRBD2. The CDR3 contains 14 residues. Germline V lookup: CDR1 LNHDA, CDR2 SQIVND (reference sequence). J was trimmed by 5 bases and V by 5 bases; bases with no gene match: 6. The CDR3 nucleotides are TGTGCCAGTAGTCCCGAAGCGGGAGGTGAGACCCAGTACTTC. Its protein product is CASSPEAGGETQYF.

This clonotype was picked up a small number of times. CDR3 region: CASIPTGVGDQPQHF. In DNA form, the CDR3 reads TGTGCCAGTATCCCTACAGGGGTCGGCGATCAGCCCCAGCATTTT. This chain joins TRBV19 and TRBJ1-5, with TRBD1 matching 7 bases. In germline, CDR1 is LNHDA, CDR2 SQIVND (reference sequence). The V segment lost 7 bases and the J segment 5 bases; nucleotides outside the gene matches: 11. The CDR3 totals 15 residues.

This clonotype has only one observation. J is TRBJ1-6 and V is TRBV30; 9 bases match TRBD1. V shed 3 bases, J shed 15 bases, and the junction held 6 bases outside the gene matches. The CDR3 has 12 amino acids. Per germline, CDR1 GTSNPN and CDR2 SVGIG (reference sequence). This CDR3 reads CAWSTRTGVLHF. For the CDR3, the DNA is TGTGCCTGGAGCACAAGGACAGGGGTCCTCCACTTT.

This clonotype was counted only a few times. The gene calls are TRBV6-2 or TRBV6-3 and TRBJ1-5; D possibly corresponds to TRBD1 (6 bases). Germline CDR1 reads MNHEY; CDR2 reads SVGEGT. Trimming took 3 bases from V and 3 from J, leaving 21 bases between them. The CDR3 sequence is 18 residues long. CDR3 residues: CASSYESGGGRDNQPQHF. CDR3 in DNA: TGTGCCAGCAGTTATGAATCTGGGGGGGGGCGAGACAATCAGCCCCAGCATTTT.

The chain recombines TRBV14 with TRBJ2-3; D not certain. The CDR3 runs to 14 residues. Trimming shortened V by 4 bases and J by 3 bases, and 11 bases separated the two germline ends. Germline V lookup: CDR1 SGHDN, CDR2 FVKESK. The CDR3 DNA reads TGTGCCAGCAGCCGGACCCTTGGGACAGATACGCAGTATTTT. Amino acid sequence: CASSRTLGTDTQYF.

This clonotype was counted only a few times. This chain joins TRBV2 and TRBJ2-5; perhaps TRBD1 as D (5 bases). V lost 4 bases, J lost 1 base, and 7 bases lay in between. Germline V gene sequence: CDR1 SNHLY, CDR2 FYNNEI. The CDR3 length is 13 residues. The CDR3, as DNA: TGTGCCAGCAGTGGACAGCCCCAAGAGACCCAGTACTTC. Residues: CASSGQPQETQYF.

V gene TRBV7-9 combines with J gene TRBJ1-6, with 11 bases aligning to TRBD1. Germline V gene data show CDR1 as SEHNR and CDR2 as FQNEAQ (reference sequence). This CDR3 comprises 16 residues. Unmatched junction bases numbered 7, after V lost 3 bases and J lost 9 bases. The CDR3 nucleotides read TGTGCCAGCAGCTTCGGACAGGGGGCTGGTAGTTCACCCCTCCACTTT. Protein: CASSFGQGAGSSPLHF.

This clonotype was counted only a few times. The chain joins TRBV5-1 to TRBJ2-7, with a tentative D call TRBD1 (6 bases). The CDR3 extends over 14 amino acids. The germline V gene has CDR1 SGHRS and CDR2 YFSETQ. V gave up 4 bases and J gave up 1 base, with 12 bases separating them. The CDR3 sequence is CASSRAGDSYEQYF. The DNA of the CDR3 is TGCGCCAGCAGCAGAGCAGGGGATTCCTACGAGCAGTACTTC.

The count of this clonotype is one. This chain uses TRBV4-1 with TRBJ1-2, with 8 nucleotides matching TRBD1. J was trimmed by 2 bases and V by 0 bases; bases with no gene match: 5. The CDR3 length is 16 residues. CDR1 and CDR2 from the germline V gene are MGHRA and YSYEKL. The CDR3 reads CASSQDPGGVNYGYTF. CDR3 DNA sequence: TGCGCCAGCAGCCAAGACCCAGGGGGCGTAAACTATGGCTACACCTTC.

This clonotype was seen a few times. The CDR3 DNA sequence: TGTGCCAGCAGCTCCCGGACTAGCGGGAATTACAATGAGCAGTTCTTC. Amino acid sequence: CASSSRTSGNYNEQFF. The chain carries TRBV7-2 and TRBJ2-1; 12 bases line up with TRBD2. Germline lookup yields CDR1 SGHTA and CDR2 FQGNSA. The CDR3 contains 16 residues. Unmatched junction bases numbered 5, after V lost 4 bases and J lost 4 bases.

This rearrangement joins TRBV10-1 to TRBJ2-3; D not resolved. Trimming took off 6 bases at V and 0 bases at J, with 7 bases between the two ends. Per germline, CDR1 WNHNN and CDR2 SYGVQD (reference sequence). The CDR3 runs 13 residues. CDR3 coding DNA: TGCGCCAGCAGAAAGGGAAGCACAGATACGCAGTATTTT. Translated, it gives CASRKGSTDTQYF.

The rearrangement uses TRBV14 and TRBJ2-5; D remains unclear. V was clipped by 1 base and J by 7 bases, with 16 bases between them. The CDR3 contains 15 residues. The germline gives CDR1 SGHDN, CDR2 FVKESK. CDR3 protein: CASSQGHSKKGTQYF. The CDR3 DNA reads TGTGCCAGCAGCCAAGGTCACAGCAAAAAGGGGACCCAGTACTTC.

The chain is built from TRBV20-1 and TRBJ2-1; 8 nucleotides match TRBD2. Per germline, CDR1 DFQATT and CDR2 SNEGSKA (reference sequence). The CDR3 length is 14 residues. Trimming at V came to 5 bases and at J to 8 bases, leaving 11 bases not matched to a gene. The DNA of the CDR3 is TGCAGTGCTCCGCCAGCGGGAGCTGTATATGAGCAGTTCTTC. This translates into CSAPPAGAVYEQFF.

The CDR3 is CASSPLIPLGTLNTEAFF. CDR3 DNA sequence: TGTGCCAGCTCACCACTCATTCCCCTCGGGACTTTGAACACTGAAGCTTTCTTT. The chain is built from TRBV18 and TRBJ1-1; possible D gene TRBD1, 5 bases. The germline V and J ends were trimmed by 1 base and 0 bases, with 18 bases remaining between them. CDR1 KGHSH and CDR2 LQKENI come from the germline V gene. The CDR3 has 18 amino acids. Variable domain in full (rest from reference TRBV18 and TRBJ1-1): NAGVMQNPRHLVRRRGQEARLRCSPMKGHSHVYWYRQLPEEGLKFMVYLQKENIIDESGMPKERFSAEFPKEGPSILRIQQVVRGDSAAYFCASSPLIPLGTLNTEAFFGQGTRLTVV.

This chain links TRBV5-1 with TRBJ2-5; 7 positions agree with TRBD2. The CDR3 extends over 14 amino acids. Germline loops: CDR1 SGHRS, CDR2 YFSETQ. The V gene end was trimmed by 2 bases and the J gene end by 2 bases; junction bases not matched to a gene: 3. The CDR3 sequence: CASSFGEGQETQYF. The CDR3 region has the DNA TGCGCCAGCAGCTTTGGGGAGGGACAAGAGACCCAGTACTTC. The full variable domain, in which reference TRBV5-1 and TRBJ2-5 provide the parts outside the CDR3, is KAGVTQTPRYLIKTRGQQVTLSCSPISGHRSVSWYQQTPGQGLQFLFEYFSETQRNKGNFPGRFSGRQFSNSRSEMNVSTLELGDSALYLCASSFGEGQETQYFGPGTRLLVL.

This chain links TRBV4-1 with TRBJ2-1; 7 bases match TRBD2. Per germline, CDR1 MGHRA and CDR2 YSYEKL. This CDR3 comprises 19 residues. With 0 bases clipped from V and 2 bases from J, the junction kept 13 bases outside the gene matches. The CDR3 sequence is CASSQEGFGRSGPYNEQFF. As DNA, the CDR3 is TGCGCCAGCAGCCAAGAAGGGTTCGGGAGGTCGGGACCCTACAATGAGCAGTTCTTC.

The V gene is TRBV14, the J gene TRBJ1-1, with a possible D match to TRBD1 (6 bases). CDR1 and CDR2 (germline): SGHDN, FVKESK. This CDR3 region has 16 residues. Trimming removed 1 base at V and 3 bases at J, with 15 bases between. The chain's CDR3 is CASSQVGVKGDTEAFF. The CDR3 DNA reads as TGTGCCAGCAGCCAAGTGGGTGTGAAGGGGGACACTGAAGCTTTCTTT.

The gene calls are TRBV27 and TRBJ2-2, with D unresolved. Germline assignment: CDR1 MNHEY and CDR2 SMNVEV (reference sequence). Trimming took off 6 bases at V and 1 base at J, with 3 bases between the two ends. The CDR3 sequence is 12 residues long. The DNA of the CDR3 is TGTGCCAGCAGGAGGAACACCGGGGAGCTGTTTTTT. It translates to CASRRNTGELFF.

This clonotype was found once. The chain has TRBV19 and TRBJ2-5; 10 nucleotides match TRBD2. The CDR3 sequence is 14 residues long. Germline assignment: CDR1 LNHDA and CDR2 SQIVND (reference sequence). J gave up 4 bases and V 7 bases, and 6 bases lay outside the gene matches. The CDR3 reads CASNPSGSGETQYF. The CDR3 DNA follows: TGTGCCAGTAATCCTAGCGGGAGTGGAGAGACCCAGTACTTC. The full variable domain, in which reference TRBV19 and TRBJ2-5 provide the parts outside the CDR3, is DGGITQSPKYLFRKEGQNVTLSCEQNLNHDAMYWYRQDPGQGLRLIYYSQIVNDFQKGDIAEGYSVSREKKESFPLTVTSAQKNPTAFYLCASNPSGSGETQYFGPGTRLLVL.

This clonotype was counted between two and nine times. This rearrangement joins TRBV7-2 to TRBJ2-2; D ambiguous. This CDR3 has 13 residues. Germline V lookup: CDR1 SGHTA, CDR2 FQGNSA. Trimming pared 0 bases from V and 6 bases from J, leaving 5 bases between. The CDR3 DNA follows: TGTGCCAGCAGCTTAGCTAGGGCCGGGGAGCTGTTTTTT. It is translated as CASSLARAGELFF.